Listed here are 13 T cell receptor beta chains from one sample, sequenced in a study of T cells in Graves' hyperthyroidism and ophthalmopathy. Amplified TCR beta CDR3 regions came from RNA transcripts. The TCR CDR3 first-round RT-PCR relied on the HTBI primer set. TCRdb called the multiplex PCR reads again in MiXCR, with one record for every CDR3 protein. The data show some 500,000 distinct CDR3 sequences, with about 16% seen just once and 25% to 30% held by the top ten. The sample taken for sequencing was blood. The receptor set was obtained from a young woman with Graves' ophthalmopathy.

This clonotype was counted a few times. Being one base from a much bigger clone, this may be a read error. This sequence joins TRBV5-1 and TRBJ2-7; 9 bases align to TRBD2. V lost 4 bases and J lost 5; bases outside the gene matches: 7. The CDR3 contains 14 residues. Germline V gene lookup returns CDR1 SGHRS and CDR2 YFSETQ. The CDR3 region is CASSELAGTHEQYF. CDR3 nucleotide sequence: TGCGCCAGCAGCGAGCTAGCGGGGACCCACGAGCAGTACTTC.

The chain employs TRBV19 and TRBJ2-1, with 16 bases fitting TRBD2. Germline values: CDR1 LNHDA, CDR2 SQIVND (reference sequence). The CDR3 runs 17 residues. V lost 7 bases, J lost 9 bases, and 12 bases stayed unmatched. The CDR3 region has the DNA TGTGCCAGTACCAAGACCCCGGGACTAGCGGGAGGGTTTGAGCAGTTCTTC. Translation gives CASTKTPGLAGGFEQFF.

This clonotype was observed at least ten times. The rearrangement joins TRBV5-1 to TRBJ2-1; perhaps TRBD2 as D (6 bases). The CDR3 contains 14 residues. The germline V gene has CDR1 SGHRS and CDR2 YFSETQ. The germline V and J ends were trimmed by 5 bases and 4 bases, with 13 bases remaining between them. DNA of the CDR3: TGCGCCAGCAGGTGGAGGGATCTATACAATGAGCAGTTCTTC. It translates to CASRWRDLYNEQFF.

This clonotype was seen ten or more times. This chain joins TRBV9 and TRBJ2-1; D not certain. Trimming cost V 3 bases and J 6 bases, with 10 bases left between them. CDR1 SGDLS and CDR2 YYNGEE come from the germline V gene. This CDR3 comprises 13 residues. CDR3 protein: CASSAGRANEQFF. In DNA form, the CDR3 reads TGTGCCAGCAGCGCCGGCCGAGCCAATGAGCAGTTCTTC.

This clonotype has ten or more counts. CDR3 in DNA: TGTGCCAGCAGTGAAGCGCTAGGGGCCCGGAACACTGAAGCTTTCTTT. This gives the protein CASSEALGARNTEAFF. V gene TRBV6-1 combines with J gene TRBJ1-1; perhaps TRBD1 as D (5 bases). The CDR3 consists of 16 residues. The V gene's germline CDR1 is MNHNS and CDR2 SASEGT. V lost 0 bases and J lost 1, with 12 bases in between.

CDR3: CSAISPGGAWNGELFF. The CDR3 coding sequence is TGCAGTGCGATTTCTCCAGGGGGCGCTTGGAACGGGGAGCTGTTTTTT. This rearrangement joins TRBV20-1 to TRBJ2-2; TRBD1 aligns across 8 bases. Germline values: CDR1 DFQATT, CDR2 SNEGSKA (reference sequence). CDR3 size: 16 residues. Germline trimming cut 6 bases from V and 7 bases from J; bases unmatched to any gene: 16.

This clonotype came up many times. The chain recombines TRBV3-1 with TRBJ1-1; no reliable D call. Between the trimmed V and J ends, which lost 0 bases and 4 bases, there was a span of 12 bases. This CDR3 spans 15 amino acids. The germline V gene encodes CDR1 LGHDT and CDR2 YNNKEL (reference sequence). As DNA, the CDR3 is TGTGCCAGCAGCCAAGAGGTACACTTCGGCACTGAAGCTTTCTTT. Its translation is CASSQEVHFGTEAFF.

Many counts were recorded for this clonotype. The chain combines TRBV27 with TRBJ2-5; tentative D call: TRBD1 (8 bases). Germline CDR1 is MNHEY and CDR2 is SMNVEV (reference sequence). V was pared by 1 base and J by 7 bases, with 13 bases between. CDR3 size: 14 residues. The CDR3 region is CASSLLSGTGTQYF. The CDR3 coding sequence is TGTGCCAGCAGTTTATTAAGCGGGACAGGGACCCAGTACTTC.

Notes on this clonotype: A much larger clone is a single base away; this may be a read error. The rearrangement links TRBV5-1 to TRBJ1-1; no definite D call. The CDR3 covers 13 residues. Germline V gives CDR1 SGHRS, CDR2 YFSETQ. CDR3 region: CASSLFGNAEAFF. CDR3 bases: TGCGCCAGCAGCTTGTTCGGGAACGCTGAAGCTTTCTTT. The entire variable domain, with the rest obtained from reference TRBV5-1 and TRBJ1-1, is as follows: KAGVTQTPRYLIKTRGQQVTLSCSPISGHRSVSWYQQTPGQGLQFLFEYFSETQRNKGNFPGRFSGRQFSNSRSEMNVSTLELGDSALYLCASSLFGNAEAFFGQGTRLTVV.

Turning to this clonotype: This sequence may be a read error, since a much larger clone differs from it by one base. CDR3 nucleotides: TGTGCCTGTTCGGTTTTGGGGGGCCAAGATGCGCAGTATTTT. It codes for CACSVLGGQDAQYF. The chain links TRBV30 to TRBJ2-3; the D call may be TRBD1 or TRBD2 (6 bases each). CDR1 GTSNPN and CDR2 SVGIG come from the germline V gene (reference sequence). The CDR3 runs to 14 residues.

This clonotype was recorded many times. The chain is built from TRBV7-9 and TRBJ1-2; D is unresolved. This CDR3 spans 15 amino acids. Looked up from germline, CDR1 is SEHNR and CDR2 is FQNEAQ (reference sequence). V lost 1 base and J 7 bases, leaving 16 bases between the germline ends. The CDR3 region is CASSLVGSLSVGYTF. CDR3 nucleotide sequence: TGTGCCAGCAGCTTAGTCGGTTCCCTTAGCGTTGGCTACACCTTC.

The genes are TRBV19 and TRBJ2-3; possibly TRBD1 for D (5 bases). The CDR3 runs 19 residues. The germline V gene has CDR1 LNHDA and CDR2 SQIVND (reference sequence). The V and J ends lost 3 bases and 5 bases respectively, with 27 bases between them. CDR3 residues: CASSIRPWALTEQGDTQYF. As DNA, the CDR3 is TGTGCCAGTAGTATCCGCCCTTGGGCACTTACGGAGCAGGGAGATACGCAGTATTTT.

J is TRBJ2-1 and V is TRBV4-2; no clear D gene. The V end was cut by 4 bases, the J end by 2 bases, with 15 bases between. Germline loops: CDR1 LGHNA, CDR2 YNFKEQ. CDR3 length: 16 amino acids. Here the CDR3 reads CASSPSSAFTYNEQFF. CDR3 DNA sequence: TGTGCCAGCAGCCCATCCTCCGCCTTTACCTACAATGAGCAGTTCTTC.